This TCR beta chain was recorded in a study of T cell repertoires in cytomegalovirus infection. TCRdb re-analysed the reads in MiXCR, keeping a single row per CDR3 protein. The repertoire holds 800,000 to 950,000 distinct CDR3 sequences, about 33% seen once, with 9.5% to 15% in the top ten. Overall study results and limits: Frequencies of public TCR beta families were cumulated, and this identified carriers of CMV plus the relevant HLA.

This clonotype was picked up many times. The antigen remains undetermined. Sequencing used cultured CD8+ T cells from PBMCs, obtained from culture after CMV antigen stimulation. The source of this sequence is a human donor in good health (CMV status not recorded). Some clones in this sample may be carry-over from other donors' samples.

The DNA of the CDR3 is TGTGCCAGCAGTGAAGCCCTTCGAGAGACCCAGTACTTC. Translating it yields CASSEALRETQYF. The gene calls are TRBV2 and TRBJ2-5; D unclear. CDR1 and CDR2 from the germline V gene are SNHLY and FYNNEI. The ends were cut back, 0 bases at V and 4 bases at J, with 6 bases in the middle. This CDR3 contains 13 residues.